A single sample is the source of the 2 T cell receptor beta chains below, sequenced in a study of blood T cell repertoires in COVID-19. Using immunoSEQ multiplex PCR, the repertoire was profiled, and TCRdb retains in-frame clones only, with some absent. The profile shows 90,000 to 120,000 clones, over 75% of them singletons. Sequenced input: peripheral blood. These receptors were obtained from a woman older than 75 with acute or convalescent COVID-19.

V usage is TRBV6-2 or TRBV6-3 and J usage is TRBJ1-6; 7 positions match TRBD1. Germline V gene data show CDR1 as MNHEY and CDR2 as SVGEGT. The CDR3 consists of 16 residues. Germline trimming cut 6 bases from V and 6 bases from J; bases unmatched to any gene: 11. CDR3 sequence: CASSLGKGAINSPLHF. The CDR3, as DNA: TGTGCCAGCAGCCTAGGAAAGGGGGCGATTAATTCACCCCTCCACTTT.

The chain couples TRBV19 to TRBJ2-2; D perhaps matches TRBD1 (5 bases). V dropped 4 bases and J dropped 5 bases, with 14 bases sitting between them. This CDR3 comprises 15 residues. Germline V lookup: CDR1 LNHDA, CDR2 SQIVND (reference sequence). CDR3 in DNA: TGTGCCAGTAGTAGAGGTCAGGGAATAACCGGGGAGCTGTTTTTT. This gives the protein CASSRGQGITGELFF. Based on the CDR3 plus reference TRBV19 and TRBJ2-2, the full variable domain is DGGITQSPKYLFRKEGQNVTLSCEQNLNHDAMYWYRQDPGQGLRLIYYSQIVNDFQKGDIAEGYSVSREKKESFPLTVTSAQKNPTAFYLCASSRGQGITGELFFGEGSRLTVL.